Below, one T cell receptor (beta chain) is given with its context. The CDR3 has 14 amino acids. Germline trimming cut 0 bases from V and 7 bases from J; bases unmatched to any gene: 9. CDR1 and CDR2 (germline): DFQATT, SNEGSKA (reference sequence). This sample was taken from a study of blood T cells in healthy people across ages. The second PCR ran about 6 to 12 cycles with a sample-barcoded 5' primer and J-beta primers. Each CDR3 protein gets one entry after TCRdb re-called the 5' RACE reads with MiXCR. The sample holds roughly 700,000 distinct CDR3 sequences, around 32% seen once. Sequences were obtained from blood. The sequence was collected from a woman of 80 years or more in good health. The chain joins TRBV20-1 to TRBJ2-7; 7 bases line up with TRBD2. The CDR3 bases are TGCAGTGCTAGAGAAGAGGGAGGGCCTCGGGAGCAGTACTTC. As protein: CSAREEGGPREQYF.